The 8 T cell receptor beta chains presented below share a single source sample, sequenced in a study of T cell clonality in common variable immunodeficiency. Some clones are missing from TCRdb's copy, which holds only in-frame ones; the method was immunoSEQ multiplex PCR. The sample is made up of 60,000 to 75,000 clones, none counted only once. The sample taken for sequencing was peripheral blood mononuclear cells. These receptors were taken from a person aged 18 to 70 in good health.

This clone was counted at least ten times. The junction departs from germline at one end; a sequencing error may be responsible. Read sequence stops 3 residues before the CDR3 end, and the germline J gene provides the missing end. The chain has TRBV30 and TRBJ2-4, with D perhaps matching TRBD1 (6 bases). Germline V gives CDR1 GTSNPN, CDR2 SVGIG (reference sequence). CDR3 size: 17 residues. The sequenced CDR3 bases are TGTGCCTGGAGTCTCCCCCCGACCGGGACAATGAAAAATATT. This sequence encodes CAWSLPPTGTMKNI. The complete CDR3 protein is CAWSLPPTGTMKNIQYF.

In this sample, this clone turned up many times. Partial CDR3 DNA: TGTGCCAGCAGGAAGATGGACATTAACTATGGC. Amino acids: CASRKMDINYG. The full CDR3 protein reads CASRKMDINYGYTF. The chain recombines TRBV6-2 or TRBV6-3 with TRBJ1-2, with a possible D match to TRBD1 (5 bases). Read coverage stops 3 residues before the CDR3 terminus; the germline J gene supplies the remainder. Trimming removed 6 bases from V and 1 base from J, with 12 bases in between. The germline gives CDR1 MNHEY, CDR2 SVGEGT. This CDR3 is built from 14 residues.

This clone was detected ten times or more. The read stops 3 residues short of the end of the CDR3; the missing end is completed from the germline J gene. The chain couples TRBV28 to TRBJ2-1, with a possible D match to TRBD2 (5 bases). The V end lost 6 bases, the J end lost 9 bases, and 12 bases lay between the germline ends. Germline V CDR1 and CDR2: MDHEN, SYDVKM. The CDR3 length is 12 residues. Partial CDR3 DNA: TGTGCCAGCAGACGAACTAGGGCTGAG. Amino acids: CASRRTRAE. The full CDR3 protein is CASRRTRAEQFF.

This clone was found many times. The sequenced fragment ends 3 residues before the CDR3 boundary, so the rest is inferred from the germline J gene. The chain uses TRBV5-1 and TRBJ2-5, with TRBD2 identical over 9 bases. The CDR3 covers 16 residues. V gave up 3 bases and J gave up 5 bases; unmatched junction bases: 11. Germline CDR1 is SGHRS and CDR2 is YFSETQ. The chain's CDR3 is CASSSSASGTWETQYF. Incomplete CDR3 DNA: TGCGCCAGCAGCTCGTCGGCTAGCGGGACTTGGGAGACC. Full variable domain (missing parts from reference TRBV5-1 and TRBJ2-5): KAGVTQTPRYLIKTRGQQVTLSCSPISGHRSVSWYQQTPGQGLQFLFEYFSETQRNKGNFPGRFSGRQFSNSRSEMNVSTLELGDSALYLCASSSSASGTWETQYFGPGTRLLVL.

This clone was observed many times. The read falls 3 residues short of the CDR3 end, and the missing part is taken from the germline J gene. The chain recombines TRBV19 with TRBJ2-2; 10 nucleotides align to TRBD1. This CDR3 is 18 amino acids long. Germline-derived CDR1 and CDR2 are LNHDA and SQIVND (reference sequence). The junction had 12 bases not matched to a gene; V was cut back by 1 base and J by 7 bases. CDR3 DNA (partial): TGTGCCAGTAGTATAGGGAGTAGGAGACAGGGGGCCGACGGGGAG. Amino acid sequence: CASSIGSRRQGADGE. The full CDR3 reads CASSIGSRRQGADGELFF.

This clone was seen at least ten times. One junction end does not reproduce the germline sequence, and a read error may be involved. The read comes to an end 3 residues before the CDR3 does, leaving the germline J gene to fill in the end. The V and J genes are TRBV4-2 and TRBJ2-2, with TRBD1 matching 8 bases. Germline V gene sequence: CDR1 LGHNA, CDR2 YNFKEQ. The length of the CDR3 is 15 residues. The DNA read from the CDR3 is TGCGCCAGCAGCCAAGCCCAGGGGGCAACCGGGGAG. Protein product: CASSQAQGATGE. The CDR3 as a whole reads CASSQAQGATGELFF.

This clone was recorded many times. The CDR3 end falls 3 residues outside the read, so it is completed with the germline J gene. V gene TRBV28 combines with J gene TRBJ2-3, with 7 bases lining up with TRBD2. This CDR3 is 15 amino acids long. The J segment lost 1 base and the V segment lost 2 bases, leaving 3 bases of the junction unmatched. Germline CDR1 and CDR2: MDHEN and SYDVKM. The CDR3 protein is CASSLAGDRTDTQYF. The part of the CDR3 DNA that was read is TGTGCCAGCAGTTTAGCGGGAGACCGCACAGATACG.

This clone has ten or more counts. Germline is not matched at one junction end, which may reflect a read error. The sequenced fragment ends 3 residues before the CDR3 boundary, so the rest is inferred from the germline J gene. The V call is TRBV4-2, the J call TRBJ2-7; D possibly corresponds to TRBD2 (5 bases). Germline V gives CDR1 LGHNA, CDR2 YNFKEQ. The CDR3 sequence is 16 residues long. The CDR3 reads CASSPSERPASYEQYF. The sequenced part of the CDR3 DNA is TGCGCCAGCAGCCCCAGTGAGCGGCCAGCGTCCTACGAG.